The sequence of this T cell receptor (beta chain) was determined in a study of T cells in localized non-small cell lung cancer. Findings and caveats of the study: Maximal T cell clonality occurred in uninvolved adjacent lung, with tumor ranking below it. Higher T cell density in the blood was associated with longer overall survival, whereas higher adjacent-lung clonality associated with shorter survival. Appearances in adjacent lung were noted for a median 57 of the top 100 tumor clones.

The assay was immunoSEQ multiplex PCR, and TCRdb's table has in-frame clones only and misses some. The repertoire holds over 35,000 clones, with roughly 79% as singletons. With regard to this clone: The antigen is not known.

This TCR came from a male donor aged 60 or over with stage II lung adenocarcinoma. This specimen consisted of peripheral blood mononuclear cells, obtained before any cancer treatment.

CDR3 loop: CASSSGSQGSYNSPLHF. In nucleotides, the CDR3 is TGCGCCAGCAGCTCAGGGAGCCAGGGCTCCTATAATTCACCCCTCCACTTT. V and J are TRBV5-1 and TRBJ1-6; possible D gene TRBD1, 5 bases. Trimming took 3 bases from V and 0 from J, leaving 13 bases between them. This CDR3 is built from 17 residues. CDR1 is SGHRS, CDR2 YFSETQ, per germline. The variable domain in full, completed from reference TRBV5-1 and TRBJ1-6, reads KAGVTQTPRYLIKTRGQQVTLSCSPISGHRSVSWYQQTPGQGLQFLFEYFSETQRNKGNFPGRFSGRQFSNSRSEMNVSTLELGDSALYLCASSSGSQGSYNSPLHFGNGTRLTVT.